This is a list of T cell receptor beta chains from one sample in a study of shared clonotypes between healthy human individuals. TCRdb's copy holds only in-frame clones and misses some; the assay was immunoSEQ multiplex PCR. The sample consists of 2 million to 2.5 million clones, just over 90% of them appearing once. The material sequenced was naive CD8+ T cells from PBMCs. The receptors were gathered from a man between 18 and 35 years old in good health. Some clones in this sample may be carry-over from other donors' samples. CDR3s include the opening cysteine and the closing phenylalanine or tryptophan. A D gene is named only where the DNA matches it firmly. Only some rows state a clone size, as once, few, many or a class for expanded clones.

d_call,clone_size,j_call,v_call,cdr3_nt,cdr3_aa
TRBD1,.,TRBJ1-2,TRBV7-8,TGTGCCAGCAGCCCCAAGGCGGGACAGGGCTATTATGGCTACACCTTC,CASSPKAGQGYYGYTF
.,.,TRBJ2-7,TRBV11-1,TGTGCCAGCAGCTTATTGGGCGGTTCCTACGAGCAGTACTTC,CASSLLGGSYEQYF
.,.,TRBJ2-2,TRBV7-2,TGTGCCAGCAGCTTAGTCGGCAGGGCCGCCGGGGAGCTGTTTTTT,CASSLVGRAAGELFF
.,.,TRBJ2-7,TRBV28,TGTGCCAGCAGCCTGAGTCAGTACGAGCAGTACTTC,CASSLSQYEQYF
TRBD1,.,TRBJ2-2,TRBV14,TGTGCCAGCAGCCAGGACAGGGGGCAAGACGGGGAGCTGTTTTTT,CASSQDRGQDGELFF
TRBD1,.,TRBJ1-2,TRBV6-5,TGTGCCAGCAGTAACATAAGACAGGGTATCGGAGGCTACACCTTC,CASSNIRQGIGGYTF
.,.,TRBJ1-5,TRBV5-3,TGTGCCAGAAAGGCAGGGTGCGATCAGCCCCAGCATTTT,CARKAGCDQPQHF
TRBD2,.,TRBJ2-1,TRBV9,TGTGCCAGCAGCGCCGGGACTAGCGGGGCCTACAATGAGCAGTTCTTC,CASSAGTSGAYNEQFF
.,.,TRBJ1-2,TRBV18,TGTGCCAGCTCCCTACCGGACAGCTATGGCTACACCTTC,CASSLPDSYGYTF
.,.,TRBJ1-3,TRBV4-1,TGCGCCAGCAGCCAAGACCGCAGCTCTGGAAACACCATATATTTT,CASSQDRSSGNTIYF
.,.,TRBJ2-7,TRBV6-5,TGTGCCAGCAGTTACTCCAGAACTCCCGGTTCCGAGCAGTACTTC,CASSYSRTPGSEQYF
TRBD1,.,TRBJ1-2,TRBV9,TGTGCCAGCAGCCCAGGGCGGACAGGGACGCGTGGCTACACCTTC,CASSPGRTGTRGYTF
.,.,TRBJ2-7,TRBV7-9,TGTGCCAGCAGCTTAGGGACGGGGTCCTACGAGCAGTACTTC,CASSLGTGSYEQYF
.,.,TRBJ2-7,TRBV6-6,TGTGCCAGCGCTCAGGGCGAGCAGTACTTC,CASAQGEQYF
.,.,TRBJ1-2,TRBV7-8,TGTGCCAGCAGCAACGACAGGAACTATGGCTACACCTTC,CASSNDRNYGYTF
.,few,TRBJ1-2,TRBV28,TGTGCCAGCAGTTTAGGGCAGGCCCATGGCTACACCTTC,CASSLGQAHGYTF
.,.,TRBJ2-1,TRBV9,TGTGCCAGCAGCGTCACGTGGGGGGCAATTTACAATGAGCAGTTCTTC,CASSVTWGAIYNEQFF
.,.,TRBJ2-3,TRBV5-1,TGCGCCAGCAGCCAGTTCGGATTGGTGACAGATACGCAGTATTTT,CASSQFGLVTDTQYF
TRBD1,.,TRBJ1-4,TRBV7-6,TGTGCCAGCAGCTCGACAGGGGGCTTAGAAAAACTGTTTTTT,CASSSTGGLEKLFF
.,.,TRBJ2-1,TRBV18,TGTGCCAGCTCAACGGCGGCTGGGTATGAGCAGTTCTTC,CASSTAAGYEQFF
.,.,TRBJ2-1,TRBV13,TGTGCCAGCAGCCTAGGCCCTTCTGGGGTTGATGAGCAGTTCTTC,CASSLGPSGVDEQFF
TRBD1,.,TRBJ2-7,TRBV27,TGTGCCAGCAGCAGGGACAGGTCGCCCTACGAGCAGTACTTC,CASSRDRSPYEQYF
.,.,TRBJ2-5,TRBV9,TGTGCCAGCAGCGTAGAAACAGGGAGAGAGACCCAGTACTTC,CASSVETGRETQYF
TRBD1,few,TRBJ1-2,TRBV19,TGTGCCAGTAGGGAGACAGGGGGCGCCGGAGACTATGGCTACACCTTC,CASRETGGAGDYGYTF
TRBD2,.,TRBJ2-1,TRBV4-2,TGTGCCAGCAGCCTCCTAGCGGGGGGGGATGAGCAGTTCTTC,CASSLLAGGDEQFF
TRBD2,.,TRBJ2-2,TRBV7-9,TGTGCCAGCAGCCCGCTGACTAGCCGGAGAACCGGGGAGCTGTTTTTT,CASSPLTSRRTGELFF
TRBD1,.,TRBJ1-5,TRBV5-8,TGTGCCAGCAGCCTATGGGACAGGGGAACGCAGCCCCAGCATTTT,CASSLWDRGTQPQHF
.,.,TRBJ2-5,TRBV6-1,TGTGCCAGCAGTGAAGTCCAGCGAACCTTAGAGACCCAGTACTTC,CASSEVQRTLETQYF
TRBD1,.,TRBJ2-7,TRBV18,TGTGCCAGCTCACCTTCCGTCGGACAGGGGCTCTACGAGCAGTACTTC,CASSPSVGQGLYEQYF
.,.,TRBJ2-1,TRBV7-3,TGTGCCAGCAGCTCCGGACTCCTCGCACACTCACCTGAGCAGTTCTTC,CASSSGLLAHSPEQFF
.,.,TRBJ1-1,TRBV11-2,TGTGCCAGCAGGAGGGGGGGTTGGAGCACTGAAGCTTTCTTT,CASRRGGWSTEAFF
.,.,TRBJ1-5,TRBV25-1,TGTGCCAGCAGTGGGGGGGGTAGGCAGCCCCAGCATTTT,CASSGGGRQPQHF
TRBD2,.,TRBJ2-7,TRBV7-8,TGTGCCAGCAGTTCCTACGGCGGGGGGCGAGTGGGCTACGAGCAGTACTTC,CASSSYGGGRVGYEQYF
.,.,TRBJ1-1,TRBV29-1,TGCAGCGTTGAAGAAGCCGGGTACAATAACACTGAAGCTTTCTTT,CSVEEAGYNNTEAFF
.,.,TRBJ2-5,TRBV27,TGTGCCAGCAGTCCCGTGGGGACCCCGGGGGGCGGGAGACTCCTGGTGACCCAGTACTTC,CASSPVGTPGGGRLLVTQYF
.,.,TRBJ2-1,TRBV28,TGTGCCAGCAGTTTTCGGGGCTCCTACAATGAGCAGTTCTTC,CASSFRGSYNEQFF
.,.,TRBJ2-7,TRBV19,TGTGCCAGTAGTGACGGACACCTCTACTCCTACGAGCAGTACTTC,CASSDGHLYSYEQYF
.,.,TRBJ2-1,TRBV9,TGTGCCAGCAGCGTAGGGCTAGGCGTCTACAATGAGCAGTTCTTC,CASSVGLGVYNEQFF
.,.,TRBJ1-1,TRBV5-6,TGTGCCAGCAGCCTAGTCCCGAACACTGAAGCTTTCTTT,CASSLVPNTEAFF
.,.,TRBJ1-4,TRBV4-3,TGCGCCAGCGGCCAGGTGCCGACAGGCCATGAAAAACTGTTTTTT,CASGQVPTGHEKLFF
.,.,TRBJ2-5,TRBV29-1,TGCAGCGTTGTTCTCCCCATGTCAGAGACCCAGTACTTC,CSVVLPMSETQYF
.,.,TRBJ2-7,TRBV5-1,TGCGCCAGCAGCTTTGGACGGGATGGGTACGAGCAGTACTTC,CASSFGRDGYEQYF
TRBD1,.,TRBJ2-7,TRBV4-2,TGTGCCAGCAGCACACGACAGGGGGAAAGCGAGCAGTACTTC,CASSTRQGESEQYF
TRBD1,.,TRBJ2-7,TRBV11-2,TGTGCCAGCAGCTTGGTAACCCAGGGGGCAGGCGAGCAGTACTTC,CASSLVTQGAGEQYF